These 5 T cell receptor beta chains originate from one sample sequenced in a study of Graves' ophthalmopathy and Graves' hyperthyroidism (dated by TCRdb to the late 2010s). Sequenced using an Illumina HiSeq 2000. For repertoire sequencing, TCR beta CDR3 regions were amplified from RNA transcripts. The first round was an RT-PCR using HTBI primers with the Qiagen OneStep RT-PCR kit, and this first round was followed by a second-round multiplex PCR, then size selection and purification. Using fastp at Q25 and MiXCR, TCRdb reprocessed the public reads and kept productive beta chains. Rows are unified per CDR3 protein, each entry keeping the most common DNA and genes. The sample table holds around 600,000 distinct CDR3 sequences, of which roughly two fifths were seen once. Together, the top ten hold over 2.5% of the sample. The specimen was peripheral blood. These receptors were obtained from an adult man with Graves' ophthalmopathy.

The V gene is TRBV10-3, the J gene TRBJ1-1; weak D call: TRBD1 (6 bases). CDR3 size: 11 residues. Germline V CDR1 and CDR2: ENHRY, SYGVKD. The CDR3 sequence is CARGGNTEAFF. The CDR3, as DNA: TGTGCTAGGGGGGGGAACACTGAAGCTTTCTTT.

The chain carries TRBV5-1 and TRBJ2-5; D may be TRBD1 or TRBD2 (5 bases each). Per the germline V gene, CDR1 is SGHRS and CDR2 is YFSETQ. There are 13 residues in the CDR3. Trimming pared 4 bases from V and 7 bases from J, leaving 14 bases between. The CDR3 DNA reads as TGCGCCAGCAGCGGGGACGGCTCCTGGACCCAGTACTTC. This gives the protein CASSGDGSWTQYF.

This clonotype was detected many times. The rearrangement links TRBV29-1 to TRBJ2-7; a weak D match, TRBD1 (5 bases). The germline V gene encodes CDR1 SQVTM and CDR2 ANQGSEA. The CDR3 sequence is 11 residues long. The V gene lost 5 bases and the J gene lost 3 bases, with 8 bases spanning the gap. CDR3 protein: CSVLGVYEQYF. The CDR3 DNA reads TGCAGCGTTCTAGGGGTCTACGAGCAGTACTTC.

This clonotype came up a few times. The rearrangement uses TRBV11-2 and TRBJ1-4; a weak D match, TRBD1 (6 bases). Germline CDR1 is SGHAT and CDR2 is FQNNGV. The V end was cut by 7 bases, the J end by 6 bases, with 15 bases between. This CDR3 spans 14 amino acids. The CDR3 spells CASKGGGADEKLFF. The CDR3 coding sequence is TGTGCCAGCAAAGGGGGAGGTGCGGATGAAAAACTGTTTTTT. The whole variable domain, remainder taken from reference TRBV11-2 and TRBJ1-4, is EAGVAQSPRYKIIEKRQSVAFWCNPISGHATLYWYQQILGQGPKLLIQFQNNGVVDDSQLPKDRFSAERLKGVDSTLKIQPAKLEDSAVYLCASKGGGADEKLFFGSGTQLSVL.

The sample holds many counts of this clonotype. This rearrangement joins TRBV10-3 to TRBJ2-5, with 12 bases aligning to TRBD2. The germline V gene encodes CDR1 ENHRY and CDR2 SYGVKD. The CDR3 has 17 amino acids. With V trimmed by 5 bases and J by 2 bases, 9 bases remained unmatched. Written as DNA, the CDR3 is TGTGCCATCAGTCCGACTAGCGGGAGTTGGTCGCAAGAGACCCAGTACTTC. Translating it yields CAISPTSGSWSQETQYF.